The 30 T cell receptor beta chains in this list originate from one sample, sequenced in a study of cytomegalovirus exposure and HLA in healthy donors. PCR used 60 Vbeta primers and 13 Jbeta primers. This table comes from immunoSEQ multiplex PCR, and its TCRdb copy is limited to in-frame clones, with some not included. The sample lists more than 90,000 clones; over 60% were seen once. The sequenced material came from PBMCs. These receptors were obtained from a human donor in good health.

V and J are TRBV13 and TRBJ2-7; 9 nucleotides align to TRBD2. The CDR3 covers 15 residues. The V gene end was trimmed by 3 bases and the J gene end by 0 bases; junction bases not matched to a gene: 3. Germline V gene lookup returns CDR1 PRHDT and CDR2 FYEKMQ (reference sequence). CDR3 DNA sequence: TGTGCCAGCAGCTTCCGACTAGCGGACTCCTACGAGCAGTACTTC. Translating it yields CASSFRLADSYEQYF.

The chain is built from TRBV9 and TRBJ2-1, with a weak D call TRBD2 (5 bases). The CDR3 spans 15 residues. Trimming stripped 1 base from V and 0 bases from J, with 8 bases between. The germline V gene has CDR1 SGDLS and CDR2 YYNGEE. This CDR3 reads CASSVRGSSYNEQFF. The CDR3 region has the DNA TGTGCCAGCAGCGTAAGAGGGAGCTCCTACAATGAGCAGTTCTTC.

This sequence joins TRBV30 and TRBJ2-1; D may be TRBD2 (5 bases). There are 14 residues in the CDR3. Germline assignment: CDR1 GTSNPN and CDR2 SVGIG (reference sequence). Trimming shortened V by 4 bases and J by 8 bases, and 18 bases separated the two germline ends. CDR3 amino acids: CAWTRSGQSDEQFF. In DNA form, the CDR3 reads TGTGCCTGGACCCGGAGCGGCCAGTCCGATGAGCAGTTCTTC.

This clone was observed many times. The chain recombines TRBV5-1 with TRBJ2-7, with a possible D match to TRBD2 (5 bases). Trimming took 4 bases from V and 6 from J, leaving 14 bases between them. This CDR3 is built from 13 residues. Germline lookup yields CDR1 SGHRS and CDR2 YFSETQ. The CDR3 is CASSLVSGSEQYF. The CDR3 coding sequence is TGCGCCAGCAGCCTCGTCTCGGGGAGCGAGCAGTACTTC.

The CDR3 DNA sequence: TGCGCCAGCAGCCAAGATGGCCAGGGTGTTGAAGCTTTCTTT. This sequence encodes CASSQDGQGVEAFF. The V gene is TRBV4-1, the J gene TRBJ1-1; weak D call: TRBD1 (5 bases). V lost 0 bases and J lost 7, with 12 bases in between. This CDR3 has 14 amino acids. Germline V lookup: CDR1 MGHRA, CDR2 YSYEKL.

This clone occurred a few times. This chain joins TRBV7-9 and TRBJ1-1, with a weak D call TRBD1 (6 bases). CDR1 is SEHNR, CDR2 FQNEAQ, per germline (reference sequence). V was pared by 4 bases and J by 2 bases, with 14 bases between. The CDR3 has 15 amino acids. The CDR3 sequence: CASSYPAGDNTEAFF. The CDR3 region has the DNA TGTGCCAGCAGCTATCCCGCAGGGGATAACACTGAAGCTTTCTTT.

Comments on this clone: The germline gene is not matched at one end of the junction; a read error may be the cause. The chain uses TRBV7-9 and TRBJ2-3; a possible D gene is TRBD1 (5 bases). CDR3 length equals 16 residues. Germline lookup yields CDR1 SEHNR and CDR2 FQNEAQ (reference sequence). The CDR3 DNA reads TGTTCCAGCAGCTTAGAAGGGGCTGGGTACACAGATACGCAGTATTTT. The encoded protein is CSSSLEGAGYTDTQYF.

A word on this clone: Within the sample, other DNA sequences also encode this same CDR3. The chain couples TRBV5-4 to TRBJ1-2, with unresolved D. This CDR3 contains 12 residues. Trimming removed 6 bases at V and 8 bases at J, with 14 bases between. The germline gives CDR1 SGHNT, CDR2 YYREEE (reference sequence). CDR3 bases: TGTGCCAGCACCGTGTTAACTGAGGGCTACACCTTC. Protein product: CASTVLTEGYTF.

This clone came up many times. V and J are TRBV5-6 and TRBJ1-4, with D tentatively TRBD1 (5 bases). V shed 1 base and J shed 7 bases, with 8 bases lying between them. This CDR3 region has 13 residues. Germline V gene lookup returns CDR1 SGHDT and CDR2 YYEEEE. CDR3 in amino acids: CASSLFGGEKLFF. The DNA for the CDR3 is TGTGCCAGCAGCTTGTTCGGGGGTGAAAAACTGTTTTTT.

The V and J genes are TRBV6-1 and TRBJ2-3; tentatively, D is TRBD1 (6 bases). This CDR3 spans 12 amino acids. V lost 11 bases to trimming and J lost 4 bases, with 13 bases between them. The V gene's germline CDR1 is MNHNS and CDR2 SASEGT. The chain's CDR3 is CAHSAGADTQYF. The CDR3 bases are TGTGCCCATAGCGCAGGGGCAGATACGCAGTATTTT.

This clone has more than one count but fewer than ten. V is TRBV19 and J is TRBJ2-2; TRBD1 aligns across 11 bases. Germline lookup yields CDR1 LNHDA and CDR2 SQIVND (reference sequence). This CDR3 spans 14 amino acids. The V segment lost 9 bases and the J segment 7 bases; nucleotides outside the gene matches: 7. In DNA form, the CDR3 reads TGTGCCAGCGACCGGACAGGGGGCGGCGGGGAGCTGTTTTTT. It translates to CASDRTGGGGELFF.

The V gene is TRBV30, the J gene TRBJ2-7; TRBD1 matches 10 bases. This CDR3 region has 14 residues. Looked up from germline, CDR1 is GTSNPN and CDR2 is SVGIG (reference sequence). V gave up 3 bases and J gave up 5 bases; unmatched junction bases: 7. CDR3 loop: CAWRQPGQGNEQYF. DNA for the CDR3: TGTGCCTGGAGGCAACCGGGACAGGGGAACGAGCAGTACTTC.

V usage is TRBV5-1 and J usage is TRBJ1-6; 7 nucleotides match TRBD1. The CDR3 sequence is 15 residues long. Losses at the gene ends were 4 bases for V and 5 bases for J; bases not matched to a gene: 6. CDR1 is SGHRS, CDR2 YFSETQ, per germline. The CDR3 spells CASSEGTADNSPLHF. CDR3 DNA sequence: TGCGCCAGCAGCGAGGGGACAGCCGATAATTCACCCCTCCACTTT.

This clone has just a few counts. The genes are TRBV19 and TRBJ2-3, with 7 positions matching TRBD1. With 6 bases clipped from V and 4 bases from J, the junction kept 10 bases outside the gene matches. CDR3 length: 15 amino acids. Germline-derived CDR1 and CDR2 are LNHDA and SQIVND (reference sequence). The CDR3 nucleotides are TGTGCCAGTAGAGAAACAGGGGTGGGGGCAGATACGCAGTATTTT. This sequence encodes CASRETGVGADTQYF.

Only one count was recorded for this clone. The rearrangement uses TRBV7-2 and TRBJ1-4; D gene unclear. Deletions cut 1 base from V and 8 bases from J, with 14 bases between. The CDR3 runs to 15 residues. Per germline, CDR1 SGHTA and CDR2 FQGNSA. The CDR3, as DNA: TGTGCCAGCAGCTTAGATCCTTCCGAGGGCGAAAAACTGTTTTTT. It is translated as CASSLDPSEGEKLFF.

The chain uses TRBV18 and TRBJ1-6; D is possibly TRBD1 (6 bases). V lost 3 bases to trimming and J lost 5 bases, with 11 bases between them. Germline CDR1 KGHSH, CDR2 LQKENI. The CDR3 totals 15 residues. The DNA for the CDR3 is TGTGCCAGCTCACCGTTACAGGGCGATAATTCACCCCTCCACTTT. This encodes CASSPLQGDNSPLHF.

The chain recombines TRBV18 with TRBJ2-3; 9 bases line up with TRBD1. V dropped 4 bases and J dropped 1; count of bases not matched to a gene: 3. Germline-derived CDR1 and CDR2 are KGHSH and LQKENI. The CDR3 runs to 15 residues. The CDR3 protein is CASSLRTGGTDTQYF. Here the CDR3 DNA reads TGTGCCAGCTCACTACGGACAGGGGGCACAGATACGCAGTATTTT.

This clone was found once. This sequence joins TRBV2 and TRBJ2-5, with 10 bases lining up with TRBD2. Germline lookup yields CDR1 SNHLY and CDR2 FYNNEI. V was pared by 6 bases and J by 4 bases, with 8 bases of the junction left unmatched. There are 15 residues in the CDR3. CDR3: CASSLAGGGGETQYF. The CDR3 coding sequence is TGTGCCAGCAGCTTAGCGGGAGGAGGTGGAGAGACCCAGTACTTC.

V gene TRBV5-1 combines with J gene TRBJ2-7; 7 bases match TRBD2. There are 14 residues in the CDR3. Germline assignment: CDR1 SGHRS and CDR2 YFSETQ. The trim removed 0 bases at V and 3 bases at J, leaving 3 bases unmatched. The CDR3 DNA reads TGCGCCAGCAGCTTGGACCCTAGCGGCTACGAGCAGTACTTC. This codes for CASSLDPSGYEQYF.

This clone was seen a handful of times. V is TRBV27 and J is TRBJ2-1, with D possibly matching TRBD1 (5 bases). V was trimmed by 3 bases and J by 8 bases, leaving 23 bases between them. The CDR3 totals 17 residues. Germline CDR1 MNHEY, CDR2 SMNVEV (reference sequence). The CDR3 DNA reads TGTGCCAGCAGTTTCGATTCGACAGCATCCCGGTGGGATGAGCAGTTCTTC. Its protein product is CASSFDSTASRWDEQFF.

In its sample, this clone was seen a few times. V usage is TRBV5-6 and J usage is TRBJ1-2; the match to TRBD1 covers 9 bases. There are 15 residues in the CDR3. From germline, CDR1 is SGHDT and CDR2 YYEEEE. Unmatched junction bases numbered 6, after V lost 4 bases and J lost 2 bases. The CDR3 region has the DNA TGTGCCAGCAGCCATGGGACAGGGCGAAACTATGGCTACACCTTC. Translation: CASSHGTGRNYGYTF. Variable domain in full (rest from reference TRBV5-6 and TRBJ1-2): DAGVTQSPTHLIKTRGQQVTLRCSPKSGHDTVSWYQQALGQGPQFIFQYYEEEERQRGNFPDRFSGHQFPNYSSELNVNALLLGDSALYLCASSHGTGRNYGYTFGSGTRLTVV.

J is TRBJ2-3 and V is TRBV4-2; no clear D. The CDR3 extends over 15 amino acids. Germline-derived CDR1 and CDR2 are LGHNA and YNFKEQ. Trimming pared 1 base from V and 0 bases from J, leaving 8 bases between. The CDR3: CASSQVSRSTDTQYF. The CDR3 DNA reads TGTGCCAGCAGCCAAGTGAGCCGGAGCACAGATACGCAGTATTTT.

CDR3 in amino acids: CASSLAGLSYNEQFF. The CDR3 DNA is TGCGCCAGCAGCTTGGCCGGACTCTCCTACAATGAGCAGTTCTTC. The chain joins TRBV5-1 to TRBJ2-1; possibly TRBD2 for D (5 bases). This CDR3 region has 15 residues. Trimming removed 0 bases from V and 0 bases from J, with 7 bases in between. Germline loops: CDR1 SGHRS, CDR2 YFSETQ.

The rearrangement joins TRBV2 to TRBJ2-1, with 8 bases matching TRBD2. CDR1 and CDR2 from the germline V gene are SNHLY and FYNNEI. V lost 3 bases to trimming and J lost 7 bases; unmatched junction nucleotides: 8. The CDR3 is made up of 15 amino acids. The CDR3: CASSEGSGGGNEQFF. As DNA, the CDR3 is TGTGCCAGCAGTGAGGGGAGCGGGGGAGGAAATGAGCAGTTCTTC. The variable domain in full, with the rest retrieved from reference TRBV2 and TRBJ2-1, is EPEVTQTPSHQVTQMGQEVILRCVPISNHLYFYWYRQILGQKVEFLVSFYNNEISEKSEIFDDQFSVERPDGSNFTLKIRSTKLEDSAMYFCASSEGSGGGNEQFFGPGTRLTVL.

J is TRBJ1-1 and V is TRBV6-5; 9 bases align to TRBD1. Trimming removed 2 bases from V and 5 bases from J; junction bases left unmatched: 3. The CDR3 is 14 residues long. Germline assignment: CDR1 MNHEY and CDR2 SVGAGI. CDR3 in DNA: TGTGCCAGCAGTTACGTTGACAGGGGGACTGAAGCTTTCTTT. Translation gives CASSYVDRGTEAFF.

This chain uses TRBV6-1 with TRBJ2-5; D is perhaps TRBD2 (6 bases). V shed 6 bases and J shed 5 bases, with 13 bases lying between them. This CDR3 region has 13 residues. Germline loops: CDR1 MNHNS, CDR2 SASEGT. The CDR3 region is CASRAGTGETQYF. The CDR3 DNA follows: TGTGCCAGCAGGGCCGGGACTGGGGAGACCCAGTACTTC.

The V and J genes are TRBV12-5 and TRBJ2-1; D is undetermined. The CDR3 extends over 15 amino acids. Trimming took off 3 bases at V and 0 bases at J, with 9 bases between the two ends. The germline V gene has CDR1 LGHNT and CDR2 FRNRAP. The CDR3: CASGFAPSSYNEQFF. In DNA form, the CDR3 reads TGTGCTAGTGGTTTTGCTCCGAGCTCCTACAATGAGCAGTTCTTC.

V gene TRBV5-4 combines with J gene TRBJ2-3; 10 bases are a match to TRBD2. CDR3 length equals 15 residues. Germline V gene data show CDR1 as SGHNT and CDR2 as YYREEE (reference sequence). The trim removed 0 bases at V and 4 bases at J, leaving 2 bases unmatched. CDR3 DNA sequence: TGTGCCAGCAGCTTGGAACTAGCGGGACCAGATACGCAGTATTTT. Its protein is CASSLELAGPDTQYF.

V usage is TRBV27 and J usage is TRBJ1-6, with 9 nucleotides matching TRBD1. The CDR3 totals 15 residues. With 6 bases clipped from V and 7 bases from J, the junction kept 7 bases outside the gene matches. CDR1 and CDR2 from the germline V gene are MNHEY and SMNVEV (reference sequence). Here the CDR3 DNA reads TGTGCCAGCAGAAACAGGGGGCTCGAAAATTCACCCCTCCACTTT. This translates into CASRNRGLENSPLHF.

This clone came up a few times. The CDR3 sequence: CASRSDRANEKLFF. In nucleotides, the CDR3 is TGTGCCAGCAGGTCGGACAGGGCTAATGAAAAACTGTTTTTT. The V and J genes are TRBV2 and TRBJ1-4; 8 nucleotides line up with TRBD1. The germline gives CDR1 SNHLY, CDR2 FYNNEI. The CDR3 is made up of 14 amino acids. Trimming at V came to 6 bases and at J to 3 bases, leaving 3 bases not matched to a gene.